Presented here are 31 T cell receptor beta chains from one specimen sequenced in a study of T-cell reconstitution after alpha-beta-depleted transplantation in children (dated by TCRdb to the mid-2010s). The receptor library was made with PCR. The reads were generated on an Illumina HiSeq 2500. TCR library preparation used molecular barcoding, with unique molecular identifiers applied to normalize quantification of the TCRbeta repertoire. TCRdb reworked the public reads: Q25 trimming with fastp, MiXCR clone assembly, productive beta chains retained. Identical CDR3 proteins give one entry, which carries the most common genes and DNA. The sample includes 350,000 to 400,000 distinct CDR3 sequences, with 10% to 15% observed a single time. Of the sample, approximately 4.3% falls within the top ten clones. This specimen consisted of PBMCs, obtained from the stem cell graft. Every receptor here comes from a human donor who donated a stem cell graft to a child with Fanconi anemia.

The chain joins TRBV5-5 to TRBJ2-7; D is ambiguous. The CDR3 loop spans 15 amino acids. V gave up 0 bases and J gave up 0 bases, with 10 bases separating them. Germline lookup yields CDR1 SGHKS and CDR2 YYEKEE (reference sequence). The CDR3 bases are TGTGCCAGCAGCTTGGGGCTGAGAGACTCCTACGAGCAGTACGTC. This codes for CASSLGLRDSYEQYV.

This chain uses TRBV6-4 with TRBJ2-1; a possible D gene is TRBD1 (8 bases). The CDR3 is 14 amino acids. Germline-derived CDR1 and CDR2 are MRHNA and SNTAGT. Trimming cost V 2 bases and J 7 bases, with 12 bases left between them. CDR3 DNA: TGTGCCAGCAGTGACGACAGGGGAGGGAATGAGCAGTTCTTC. Its translation is CASSDDRGGNEQFF.

At least ten counts were recorded for this clonotype. The chain uses TRBV7-2 and TRBJ2-7; D is uncertain. V was pared by 4 bases and J by 3 bases, with 10 bases between. The CDR3 totals 13 residues. Germline V CDR1 and CDR2: SGHTA, FQGNSA. CDR3 sequence reads: CASSSLYSYEQYF. CDR3 bases: TGTGCCAGCAGCTCCTTATACAGCTACGAGCAGTACTTC.

The rearrangement joins TRBV18 to TRBJ1-6, with D possibly being TRBD1 (6 bases). Germline-derived CDR1 and CDR2 are KGHSH and LQKENI. The CDR3 is 15 residues long. Trimming took 3 bases from V and 6 from J, leaving 12 bases between them. Here the CDR3 reads CASSPSGVINSPLHF. CDR3 sequence (DNA): TGTGCCAGCTCACCTTCAGGGGTTATTAATTCACCCCTCCACTTT.

This clonotype has a count of ten or more. The rearrangement links TRBV6-2 or TRBV6-3 to TRBJ2-7; D possibly corresponds to TRBD2 (7 bases). CDR1 is MNHEY, CDR2 SVGEGT, per germline. V lost 0 bases and J 5 bases, leaving 11 bases between the germline ends. CDR3 length equals 14 residues. CDR3 coding DNA: TGTGCCAGCAGTTACTCGACGGGGGGCGACGAGCAGTACGTC. This codes for CASSYSTGGDEQYV.

This clonotype was recorded a few times. The V and J genes are TRBV6-1 and TRBJ1-5; D is undetermined. The CDR3 has 11 residues. Germline V gene data show CDR1 as MNHNS and CDR2 as SASEGT. The germline V and J ends were trimmed by 3 bases and 7 bases, with 4 bases remaining between them. The CDR3 DNA sequence: TGTGCCAGCAGTGAGTGGCAGCCCCAGCATTTT. Amino acids: CASSEWQPQHF.

In this sample, this clonotype turned up a few times. The chain recombines TRBV6-5 with TRBJ2-7; 11 nucleotides agree with TRBD2. There are 18 residues in the CDR3. Germline CDR1 MNHEY, CDR2 SVGAGI. V dropped 1 base and J dropped 2; count of bases not matched to a gene: 10. The CDR3 DNA reads as TGTGCCAGCAGTTACTTTGGACTAGCGGGTCTTAAACCCTACGAGCAGTACTTC. Protein: CASSYFGLAGLKPYEQYF.

This chain connects TRBV7-2 to TRBJ2-1, with a weak D call TRBD1 (6 bases). Germline values: CDR1 SGHTA, CDR2 FQGNSA. V was clipped by 5 bases and J by 2 bases, with 19 bases between them. The CDR3 runs to 17 residues. This CDR3 reads CASSILGTPLTYNEQFF. For the CDR3, the DNA is TGTGCCAGCAGCATCCTCGGGACACCACTAACCTACAATGAGCAGTTCTTC.

This clonotype has more than one count but fewer than ten. This chain connects TRBV28 to TRBJ1-2, with D unclear. Germline CDR1 reads MDHEN; CDR2 reads SYDVKM. The CDR3 length is 13 residues. The V gene lost 2 bases and the J gene lost 4 bases, with 8 bases spanning the gap. The CDR3 DNA reads as TGTGCCAGCAGTTTAAAAGGGCCCTATGGCTACACCTTC. This sequence encodes CASSLKGPYGYTF.

CDR3 residues: CASSLFPSGGANEQYF. The CDR3 bases are TGCGCCAGCAGCTTGTTTCCAAGCGGGGGGGCAAACGAGCAGTACTTC. The V gene is TRBV5-1, the J gene TRBJ2-7; 10 bases line up with TRBD2. Germline CDR1 reads SGHRS; CDR2 reads YFSETQ. Losses at the gene ends were 1 base for V and 5 bases for J; bases not matched to a gene: 9. CDR3 length: 16 amino acids.

This clonotype was counted at least ten times. The chain employs TRBV12-3 or TRBV12-4 and TRBJ2-3, with TRBD1 identical over 8 bases. The V and J ends lost 7 bases and 3 bases, in that order; junction bases with no gene match: 3. The CDR3 length is 13 residues. The CDR3, as DNA: TGTGCCAGCACCTGGACAGGGACAGATACGCAGTATTTT. This encodes CASTWTGTDTQYF.

This clonotype was found a few times. The V call is TRBV5-5, the J call TRBJ2-2; TRBD1 is a possible D gene (6 bases). The V gene's germline CDR1 is SGHKS and CDR2 YYEKEE (reference sequence). V shed 1 base and J shed 7 bases, with 11 bases lying between them. This CDR3 is 14 amino acids long. CDR3 sequence (DNA): TGTGCCAGCAGCTTGCAGGGGTTGAACGGGGAGCTGTTTTTT. The encoded protein is CASSLQGLNGELFF. The full variable domain, with the rest looked up from reference TRBV5-5 and TRBJ2-2, is DAGVTQSPTHLIKTRGQQVTLRCSPISGHKSVSWYQQVLGQGPQFIFQYYEKEERGRGNFPDRFSARQFPNYSSELNVNALLLGDSALYLCASSLQGLNGELFFGEGSRLTVL.

A few counts support this clonotype. The rearrangement joins TRBV12-3 or TRBV12-4 to TRBJ2-3, with 7 nucleotides matching TRBD2. The CDR3 covers 17 residues. V lost 0 bases to trimming and J lost 0 bases; unmatched junction nucleotides: 6. The CDR3 is CASSLARDYPSTDTQYF. The CDR3 bases are TGTGCCAGCAGTTTAGCAAGGGACTACCCTAGCACAGATACGCAGTATTTT.

This chain links TRBV4-2 with TRBJ2-3; D is perhaps TRBD1 (7 bases). V gave up 1 base and J gave up 4 bases, with 9 bases separating them. The CDR3 runs 14 residues. Germline CDR1 reads LGHNA; CDR2 reads YNFKEQ. CDR3 residues: CASSQARGADTQYF. In DNA form, the CDR3 reads TGTGCCAGCAGCCAAGCCAGGGGGGCAGATACGCAGTATTTT.

This clonotype has just one count. V usage is TRBV13 and J usage is TRBJ2-7; D tentatively fits TRBD1 or TRBD2 (6 bases each). Looked up from germline, CDR1 is PRHDT and CDR2 is FYEKMQ (reference sequence). The CDR3 is 13 amino acids. Trimming removed 6 bases from V and 6 bases from J, with 15 bases in between. CDR3: CASRNTGGGEQYV. The CDR3 bases are TGTGCCAGCAGGAATACCGGGGGCGGCGAGCAGTACGTC.

This clonotype occurred many times. J is TRBJ1-3 and V is TRBV29-1; TRBD1 matches at 7 bases. Germline V gives CDR1 SQVTM, CDR2 ANQGSEA. The CDR3 totals 14 residues. After removal of 4 bases from V and 0 bases from J, the junction contained 3 bases not matched to a gene. The CDR3 DNA is TGCAGCGTTGGGGCAGGGGGCTCTGGAAACACCATATATTTT. This translates into CSVGAGGSGNTIYF.

At least ten counts were recorded for this clonotype. The rearrangement links TRBV5-5 to TRBJ2-3; D unclear. Germline CDR1 is SGHKS and CDR2 is YYEKEE (reference sequence). With 2 bases removed from V and 4 bases from J, the gap between germline ends came to 5 bases. The length of the CDR3 is 12 residues. CDR3 in DNA: TGTGCCAGCAGCTTATTACCAGATACGCAGTATTTT. Translating gives CASSLLPDTQYF.

This chain links TRBV7-9 with TRBJ1-2; D is unresolved. This CDR3 is built from 15 residues. The ends were cut back, 3 bases at V and 0 bases at J, with 11 bases in the middle. The germline gives CDR1 SEHNR, CDR2 FQNEAQ (reference sequence). The CDR3: CASSFEIEANYGYTF. The CDR3 DNA follows: TGTGCCAGCAGCTTCGAGATTGAGGCTAACTATGGCTACACCTTC.

This clonotype showed up many times. The chain couples TRBV29-1 to TRBJ2-1; D possibly matches TRBD1 or TRBD2 (5 bases each). The CDR3 loop spans 14 amino acids. Germline values: CDR1 SQVTM, CDR2 ANQGSEA. The V end was cut by 3 bases, the J end by 2 bases, with 11 bases between. The CDR3 DNA follows: TGCAGCGTTGAGGGGGTACCTACCTACAATGAGCAGTTCTTC. The encoded protein is CSVEGVPTYNEQFF.

V usage is TRBV20-1 and J usage is TRBJ1-1; D is uncertain. V was clipped by 4 bases and J by 4 bases, with 16 bases between them. This CDR3 comprises 14 residues. The germline gives CDR1 DFQATT, CDR2 SNEGSKA (reference sequence). For the CDR3, the DNA is TGCAGTGCTATTTCTGCAGGAGGAAGCACTGAAGCTTTCTTT. Amino acid sequence: CSAISAGGSTEAFF.

There are many counts of this clonotype. This rearrangement joins TRBV5-1 to TRBJ1-1, with D possibly TRBD1 on 6 matching bases. V lost 0 bases and J 5 bases, leaving 14 bases between the germline ends. Germline V gene lookup returns CDR1 SGHRS and CDR2 YFSETQ. CDR3 length equals 15 residues. The CDR3 is CASSLAAGGGTEAFF. The DNA of the CDR3 is TGCGCCAGCAGCTTGGCCGCCGGAGGGGGTACTGAAGCTTTCTTT. Combining the CDR3 with reference TRBV5-1 and TRBJ1-1 gives the whole variable domain KAGVTQTPRYLIKTRGQQVTLSCSPISGHRSVSWYQQTPGQGLQFLFEYFSETQRNKGNFPGRFSGRQFSNSRSEMNVSTLELGDSALYLCASSLAAGGGTEAFFGQGTRLTVV.

There are many counts of this clonotype. The V and J genes are TRBV5-1 and TRBJ1-1; TRBD1 is a possible D gene (6 bases). Germline-derived CDR1 and CDR2 are SGHRS and YFSETQ. This CDR3 spans 14 amino acids. Trimming removed 0 bases from V and 7 bases from J, with 13 bases in between. CDR3 amino acids: CASSLGGGRSEAFF. CDR3 nucleotide sequence: TGCGCCAGCAGCTTGGGAGGGGGGCGTAGTGAAGCTTTCTTT.

CDR3 amino acids: CASRGFDYTF. The CDR3 bases are TGTGCCAGCAGGGGCTTTGACTACACCTTC. V and J are TRBV7-9 and TRBJ1-2; D unresolved. The ends were cut back, 6 bases at V and 10 bases at J, with 9 bases in the middle. The CDR3 contains 10 residues. CDR1 and CDR2 (germline): SEHNR, FQNEAQ (reference sequence).

This clonotype was recorded a few times. The chain employs TRBV6-5 and TRBJ2-5; TRBD2 matches at 8 bases. The trim removed 2 bases at V and 4 bases at J, leaving 18 bases unmatched. Germline V gene lookup returns CDR1 MNHEY and CDR2 SVGAGI. The CDR3 is 19 residues long. CDR3 bases: TGTGCCAGCAGTTACCCACGGGGGGCCCTCGCGGGGGGTCGAGAGACCCAGTACTTC. Protein product: CASSYPRGALAGGRETQYF.

J is TRBJ1-1 and V is TRBV30; no firm D call. This CDR3 is built from 14 residues. V shed 5 bases and J shed 0 bases, with 13 bases lying between them. Germline-derived CDR1 and CDR2 are GTSNPN and SVGIG (reference sequence). The CDR3 DNA sequence: TGTGCCTGGGGCCCGGGATCCCTGAACACTGAAGCTTTCTTT. Amino acids: CAWGPGSLNTEAFF.

This clonotype was seen a handful of times. The chain is built from TRBV20-1 and TRBJ1-1, with D possibly TRBD1 on 6 matching bases. The germline gives CDR1 DFQATT, CDR2 SNEGSKA (reference sequence). Trimming cost V 5 bases and J 3 bases, with 10 bases left between them. The CDR3 runs 12 residues. The CDR3 DNA reads as TGCAGTGCTGAGAAGGGGGACACTGAAGCTTTCTTT. Its protein is CSAEKGDTEAFF.

This chain connects TRBV12-3 or TRBV12-4 to TRBJ2-3; D gene ambiguous. The CDR3 runs 15 residues. V was clipped by 6 bases and J by 2 bases, with 15 bases between them. CDR3 DNA: TGTGCCAGCAGCCCTGACATATCAGTCACAGATACGCAGTATTTT. Protein: CASSPDISVTDTQYF.

This clonotype was detected only a few times. The rearrangement joins TRBV20-1 to TRBJ2-5, with TRBD2 as a possible D gene (5 bases). Looked up from germline, CDR1 is DFQATT and CDR2 is SNEGSKA (reference sequence). Deletions cut 2 bases from V and 1 base from J, with 11 bases between. This CDR3 comprises 14 residues. CDR3 residues: CSARPPTTQETQYF. The CDR3 nucleotides are TGCAGTGCTAGACCCCCGACTACCCAAGAGACCCAGTACTTC.

The CDR3 DNA follows: TGTGCCAGCAGCCCGACTAGCGGGGGCCCTAGCACAGATACGCAGTATTTT. Its translation is CASSPTSGGPSTDTQYF. The chain uses TRBV7-3 and TRBJ2-3; 12 bases map to TRBD2. The CDR3 totals 17 residues. Germline V CDR1 and CDR2: SGHTA, FQGTGA. V lost 5 bases and J lost 0; bases outside the gene matches: 6.

This clonotype was detected only a few times. The chain employs TRBV6-2 or TRBV6-3 and TRBJ1-1, with 10 bases that match TRBD1. Trimming took 6 bases from V and 0 from J; bases not matched to a gene: 13. CDR1 is MNHEY and CDR2 is SVGEGT in the germline V gene. The CDR3 has 18 residues. The CDR3: CASSFRTGTGDMNTEAFF. The CDR3 nucleotides are TGTGCCAGCAGCTTCCGTACTGGGACAGGGGATATGAACACTGAAGCTTTCTTT.

Comments on this clonotype: Being one base from a much bigger clone, this may be a read error. The V call is TRBV7-2, the J call TRBJ1-1; 7 nucleotides match TRBD1. The CDR3 runs 13 residues. CDR1 is SGHTA and CDR2 is FQGNSA in the germline V gene. CDR3 amino acids: CAGSLGGTAKGFF. CDR3 sequence (DNA): TGTGCCGGCAGCTTAGGAGGGACAGCAAAGGGTTTCTTT.